Listed here are 4 T cell receptor beta chains from one sample, sequenced in a study of blood T cell repertoires in COVID-19 (TCRdb year 2020). Receptors were amplified or captured by the immunoSEQ multiplex PCR assay. As stored in TCRdb, this immuneACCESS dataset retains in-frame rearrangements with V and J assigned. A fraction of the clones does not appear; measured against another copy, unresolved V genes explain less than half of the discrepancy, and the remainder lacks a known reason. The sample has 240,000 or so clones on record, around four fifths of them singletons. The ten largest make up around 12% of the sample. Sequencing used peripheral blood. The origin of the receptors is a woman aged 55-70 years with active or convalescent COVID-19.

The V and J genes are TRBV27 and TRBJ2-7; D unresolved. The CDR3 is made up of 13 amino acids. Between the trimmed V and J ends, which lost 6 bases and 3 bases, there was a span of 12 bases. Germline V gene sequence: CDR1 MNHEY, CDR2 SMNVEV (reference sequence). CDR3 region: CASRRGEFYEQYF. The CDR3 DNA sequence: TGTGCCAGCAGGCGCGGCGAGTTCTACGAGCAGTACTTC.

J is TRBJ1-4 and V is TRBV9; D is unclear. CDR3 length equals 16 residues. The germline CDR1 and CDR2 sequences are SGDLS and YYNGEE. The V end lost 0 bases, the J end lost 4 bases, and 13 bases lay between the germline ends. CDR3 amino acids: CASSVGRGPDNEKLFF. CDR3 in DNA: TGTGCCAGCAGCGTAGGGCGTGGGCCGGATAATGAAAAACTGTTTTTT.

The chain joins TRBV10-3 to TRBJ1-1; 8 bases match TRBD1. There are 15 residues in the CDR3. Germline-derived CDR1 and CDR2 are ENHRY and SYGVKD. V gave up 7 bases and J gave up 1 base; unmatched junction bases: 8. The CDR3 protein is CAITPTGAWNTEAFF. DNA for the CDR3: TGTGCCATCACCCCGACAGGGGCCTGGAACACTGAAGCTTTCTTT.

The V gene is TRBV11-2, the J gene TRBJ1-2; the D is unclear. The CDR3 consists of 13 residues. The germline gives CDR1 SGHAT, CDR2 FQNNGV. Trimming cost V 6 bases and J 5 bases, with 13 bases left between them. CDR3 sequence reads: CASRSPPGYGYTF. CDR3 nucleotide sequence: TGTGCCAGCAGATCCCCCCCCGGTTATGGCTACACCTTC.